Below, one T cell receptor (beta chain) is given with its context. Its antigen is currently unknown. The CDR3 runs to 15 residues. V lost 5 bases and J 5 bases, leaving 16 bases between the germline ends. The data stem from a study of type 1 and type 2 diabetes patients. Study at large: The cohort mixed type 1 diabetes, type 2 diabetes and nondiabetic donors. From PBMCs, CD4+ and CD8+ T cells were isolated by magnetic microbeads.

PCR was run on genomic DNA. Multiplex PCR with 30 forward and 13 reverse primers amplified the TCR beta CDR3. One entry per CDR3 protein, called by TCRdb with MiXCR from the multiplex PCR reads. The data hold about 270,000 distinct CDR3 sequences, with approximately 45% observed a single time. Whole-study results and caveats: Type 1 diabetes repertoires were significantly less diverse than type 2 diabetes ones. Groups were not age- or gender-matched, which may bias interpretation.

The sample consisted of peripheral blood mononuclear cells (PBMCs). This chain uses TRBV12-3 or TRBV12-4 with TRBJ2-1; D is uncertain. This clonotype was sampled from a man aged 18 to 35 with type 2 diabetes. CDR3 region: CASSDDTDGNNEQFF. DNA of the CDR3: TGTGCCAGCAGTGATGATACGGACGGTAACAATGAGCAGTTCTTC.